This T cell receptor (beta chain) derives from a study of T cell responses to AZD1222 COVID-19 vaccine. Study as a whole: Analysis merged second doses at about 4 or about 12 weeks. Study-level findings and limits: A reported finding is that nearly half of spike-specific TCRs target unmutated variant regions. At baseline, just 5 or 6 AZD1222 recipients tested seropositive. It should be noted that donors were predominantly white British and more often female, and clonal diversity was possibly underestimated.

With 0 bases removed from V and 8 bases from J, the gap between germline ends came to 16 bases. Germline CDR1 and CDR2: MGHRA and YSYEKL. This CDR3 region has 15 residues. Libraries were prepared by immunoSEQ multiplex PCR; TCRdb keeps only in-frame clonotypes and omits some of them. The top ten hold over 20% of the sample, which has some 86,000 clones, approximately 82% seen once. In the case of this clone: The antigen is not known.

The origin of this receptor is an adult in good health. The V gene is TRBV4-1, the J gene TRBJ1-1, with D possibly matching TRBD1 (5 bases). This specimen was peripheral blood, taken on day 0 of AZD1222 vaccination. CDR3 nucleotides: TGCGCCAGCAGCCAAGAATGGGACCCCCAAAGGGAAGCTTTCTTT. It translates to CASSQEWDPQREAFF.